The sequence of this T cell receptor (beta chain) was determined in a study of human T cells and chemical hapten exposure. In its sample, this clonotype was seen a few times. Original methodology: Sample-level TCR yields exhibited a median of about 96,000, with a range of about 20,000 to 690,600. Each CDR3 protein is one row after TCRdb ran MiXCR on the RACE reads. The V and J calls were not made by the authors but by TCRdb's processing. Here the sample spans around 120,000 distinct CDR3 sequences, less than 15% being singletons. Time point reported: pre-sensitization, week 0. Stated treatment: therapeutic diphenylcyclopropenone sensitization with weekly scalp DPC. Blood sampling occurred before each patch-test application. The V and J ends lost 0 bases and 1 base respectively, with 17 bases between them. Germline CDR1 GTSNPN, CDR2 SVGIG (reference sequence). The CDR3 runs to 17 residues.

The chain couples TRBV30 to TRBJ2-3; D remains ambiguous. This receptor was obtained from a woman aged 18-29 years with alopecia areata. Some clones in this sample may be carry-over from other donors' samples. The material sequenced was whole blood, taken in connection with sensitization to the hapten diphenylcyclopropenone (DPC). Here the CDR3 reads CAWSVMEGLGGTDTQYF. The CDR3 DNA follows: TGTGCCTGGAGTGTGATGGAAGGGCTTGGGGGCACAGATACGCAGTATTTT.